The 24 T cell receptor beta chains below were found in one sample sequenced in a study of shared clonotypes between healthy human individuals. Naive CD8 populations comprised CD45RO-negative cells positively selected for CCR7, excluding terminally differentiated effector memory CD45RA+ cells. This table comes from immunoSEQ multiplex PCR, and its TCRdb copy is limited to in-frame clones, with some not included. The table shows about 2.2 million clones, with roughly 93% occurring only once. The material sequenced was naive CD8+ T cells from PBMCs. Receptors originate from a man between 18 and 35 years old in good health. Some clones in this sample may be carry-over from other donors' samples.

This rearrangement joins TRBV21-1 to TRBJ2-3; the table gives TRBD2 as D, unverified against the DNA. TRBV21-1 is a pseudogene segment. CDR3 length equals 21 residues. CDR3 bases: TGTGCCAGCAGCAAAGTTTGGTGTAGCGGGAGGGCCTTGAAGCTCACAGATACGCAGTATTTT. Protein: CASSKVWCSGRALKLTDTQYF.

The chain joins TRBV6-1 to TRBJ2-7; the D call may be TRBD1 or TRBD2 (6 bases each). The CDR3 contains 17 residues. Trimming shortened V by 2 bases and J by 4 bases, and 21 bases separated the two germline ends. Germline loops: CDR1 MNHNS, CDR2 SASEGT. CDR3 coding DNA: TGTGCCAGCAGTGAAACCCTCCCCTGGGGGGCGGAGTACGAGCAGTACTTC. The encoded protein is CASSETLPWGAEYEQYF.

The CDR3 bases are TGTGCCAGCAGCTCTCTGGGCCGGTGGGGGGACTCCTACAATGAGCAGTTCTTC. Translated, it gives CASSSLGRWGDSYNEQFF. The genes are TRBV9 and TRBJ2-1; weak D call: TRBD2 (6 bases). Trimming took off 4 bases at V and 0 bases at J, with 20 bases between the two ends. Germline CDR1 is SGDLS and CDR2 is YYNGEE. The CDR3 runs to 18 residues.

The chain links TRBV30 to TRBJ1-1; D gene ambiguous. The V end was cut by 0 bases, the J end by 0 bases, with 11 bases between. Germline CDR1 is GTSNPN and CDR2 is SVGIG (reference sequence). This CDR3 spans 15 amino acids. The CDR3 protein is CAWSVGRGLNTEAFF. The DNA of the CDR3 is TGTGCCTGGAGTGTGGGTCGGGGTCTGAACACTGAAGCTTTCTTT.

On this clone itself: Other DNA sequences in this sample translate to the same CDR3. The chain links TRBV2 to TRBJ2-6, with no clear D. The V gene's germline CDR1 is SNHLY and CDR2 FYNNEI. This CDR3 has 15 amino acids. Trimming shortened V by 1 base and J by 0 bases, and 4 bases separated the two germline ends. CDR3: CASSEGFSGANVLTF. CDR3 coding DNA: TGTGCCAGCAGTGAAGGCTTCTCTGGGGCCAACGTCCTGACTTTC.

This chain links TRBV27 with TRBJ2-3; 8 nucleotides line up with TRBD2. Germline V gene data show CDR1 as MNHEY and CDR2 as SMNVEV (reference sequence). The CDR3 sequence is 15 residues long. The V segment lost 4 bases and the J segment 0 bases; nucleotides outside the gene matches: 3. The CDR3 DNA reads as TGTGCCAGCAGTTGGCGGGAGGACAGCACAGATACGCAGTATTTT. Amino acid sequence: CASSWREDSTDTQYF.

The rearrangement links TRBV7-9 to TRBJ2-7; D gene unclear. Deletions cut 1 base from V and 6 bases from J, with 7 bases between. This CDR3 is built from 12 residues. The germline CDR1 and CDR2 sequences are SEHNR and FQNEAQ (reference sequence). Here the CDR3 reads CASSLGPLEQYF. CDR3 nucleotide sequence: TGTGCCAGCAGCTTAGGTCCACTCGAGCAGTACTTC.

The sample holds one count of this clone. The V gene is TRBV4-1, the J gene TRBJ2-1; D may be TRBD2 (6 bases). Trimming removed 2 bases at V and 2 bases at J, with 16 bases between. The germline gives CDR1 MGHRA, CDR2 YSYEKL. The CDR3 length is 17 residues. CDR3 nucleotides: TGCGCCAGCAGCCAACCAATAGTCGGACTAACCTACAATGAGCAGTTCTTC. This codes for CASSQPIVGLTYNEQFF.

V is TRBV6-5 and J is TRBJ2-2; D may be TRBD1 (5 bases). V was cut by 6 bases and J by 6 bases, with 11 bases left in between. The CDR3 spans 13 residues. The germline V gene has CDR1 MNHEY and CDR2 SVGAGI. CDR3 in amino acids: CASSSRQSGELFF. The CDR3 region has the DNA TGTGCCAGCAGCTCCAGACAGTCCGGGGAGCTGTTTTTT.

This chain connects TRBV9 to TRBJ2-1, with TRBD2 identical over 14 bases. V was pared by 2 bases and J by 8 bases, with 12 bases of the junction left unmatched. CDR3 length: 18 amino acids. The germline gives CDR1 SGDLS, CDR2 YYNGEE. The CDR3 nucleotides read TGTGCCAGCAGCGTCAATACCGGGACTAGCGGGAGAGCCCATGAGCAGTTCTTC. Amino acids: CASSVNTGTSGRAHEQFF.

This clone was seen more than once but under ten times. The rearrangement links TRBV19 to TRBJ1-5; D gene ambiguous. The CDR3 is made up of 13 amino acids. With 5 bases removed from V and 6 bases from J, the gap between germline ends came to 11 bases. CDR1 is LNHDA, CDR2 SQIVND, per germline (reference sequence). CDR3 loop: CASSFIWGQPQHF. The CDR3 DNA reads TGTGCCAGTAGTTTTATCTGGGGTCAGCCCCAGCATTTT. Supplemented by reference TRBV19 and TRBJ1-5, the full variable domain reads DGGITQSPKYLFRKEGQNVTLSCEQNLNHDAMYWYRQDPGQGLRLIYYSQIVNDFQKGDIAEGYSVSREKKESFPLTVTSAQKNPTAFYLCASSFIWGQPQHFGDGTRLSIL.

The chain joins TRBV4-1 to TRBJ2-7, with 8 bases identical to TRBD2. This CDR3 region has 15 residues. The junction had 6 bases not matched to a gene; V was cut back by 5 bases and J by 0 bases. The V gene's germline CDR1 is MGHRA and CDR2 YSYEKL. The CDR3 spells CASSAVGLASYEQYF. As DNA, the CDR3 is TGCGCCAGCAGCGCAGTCGGACTAGCCTCCTACGAGCAGTACTTC.

Points on this clone: Additional DNA sequences in this sample encode the identical CDR3. The chain combines TRBV19 with TRBJ1-2; D uncertain. The ends were cut back, 3 bases at V and 7 bases at J, with 9 bases in the middle. The CDR3 consists of 12 residues. The germline V gene encodes CDR1 LNHDA and CDR2 SQIVND (reference sequence). This CDR3 is CASSIGGSGYTF. Written as DNA, the CDR3 is TGTGCCAGTAGTATTGGTGGTTCTGGCTACACCTTC.

The V call is TRBV4-3, the J call TRBJ1-3, with no clear D. The CDR3 runs 15 residues. Trimming pared 4 bases from V and 0 bases from J, leaving 10 bases between. Germline-derived CDR1 and CDR2 are LGHNA and YSLEER. CDR3 in DNA: TGCGCCAGCAGCCCAACGGACTTCTCTGGAAACACCATATATTTT. As protein: CASSPTDFSGNTIYF.

The rearrangement uses TRBV10-3 and TRBJ2-1; D uncertain. This CDR3 has 14 amino acids. V lost 0 bases and J lost 6, with 9 bases in between. Germline V gene sequence: CDR1 ENHRY, CDR2 SYGVKD. DNA of the CDR3: TGTGCCATCAGTGAGTCGGGTCTGAGCAATGAGCAGTTCTTC. The encoded protein is CAISESGLSNEQFF.

The V and J genes are TRBV5-1 and TRBJ2-1; 7 bases match TRBD1. V was clipped by 2 bases and J by 2 bases; unmatched bases: 10. This CDR3 is built from 17 residues. The germline V gene encodes CDR1 SGHRS and CDR2 YFSETQ. The DNA for the CDR3 is TGCGCCAGCAGCTTAAACAGGGGAGATGTTACCTACAATGAGCAGTTCTTC. It specifies CASSLNRGDVTYNEQFF.

The chain recombines TRBV7-8 with TRBJ1-4; D call uncertain. This CDR3 is built from 16 residues. Germline V gives CDR1 SGHVS, CDR2 FQNEAQ. Trimming pared 7 bases from V and 3 bases from J, leaving 18 bases between. The CDR3 DNA sequence: TGTGCCAGCACCCCCGGGGAGAGGGAAGCTAATGAAAAACTGTTTTTT. Residues: CASTPGEREANEKLFF.

J is TRBJ1-5 and V is TRBV19; the D gene is possibly TRBD1 (5 bases). V dropped 1 base and J dropped 7 bases, with 11 bases sitting between them. The CDR3 contains 14 residues. Germline V gives CDR1 LNHDA, CDR2 SQIVND (reference sequence). CDR3 in DNA: TGTGCCAGTAGTATAGGGGGCTCGGGGCAGCCCCAGCATTTT. Translating gives CASSIGGSGQPQHF.

The CDR3 DNA follows: TGCGCCAGCAGCCAAGACAGTCAGGGGGCCGTCTATGGCTACACCTTC. Its protein is CASSQDSQGAVYGYTF. The V call is TRBV4-1, the J call TRBJ1-2; TRBD1 agrees at 8 bases. This CDR3 comprises 16 residues. Germline CDR1 reads MGHRA; CDR2 reads YSYEKL. Trimming removed 0 bases from V and 4 bases from J; junction bases left unmatched: 7.

The chain recombines TRBV7-9 with TRBJ1-1; D remains unclear. The V end lost 6 bases, the J end lost 7 bases, and 12 bases lay between the germline ends. The CDR3 covers 12 residues. CDR1 and CDR2 from the germline V gene are SEHNR and FQNEAQ (reference sequence). The CDR3 DNA follows: TGTGCCAGCAGTTCAGGAGCCATTGAAGCTTTCTTT. Its translation: CASSSGAIEAFF.

Only one count was recorded for this clone. The rearrangement joins TRBV4-2 to TRBJ2-7; weak D call: TRBD1 (6 bases). There are 15 residues in the CDR3. CDR1 LGHNA and CDR2 YNFKEQ come from the germline V gene. V was clipped by 3 bases and J by 3 bases, with 15 bases between them. CDR3 protein: CASSQGLGGLYEQYF. The DNA of the CDR3 is TGTGCCAGCAGCCAGGGCCTAGGGGGTCTCTACGAGCAGTACTTC.

The chain is built from TRBV2 and TRBJ1-5; tentatively, D is TRBD1 (6 bases). In germline, CDR1 is SNHLY, CDR2 FYNNEI. Trimming stripped 8 bases from V and 6 bases from J, with 17 bases between. The CDR3 totals 14 residues. CDR3 residues: CASRQDPRGQPQHF. As DNA, the CDR3 is TGTGCCAGCCGACAGGACCCTAGGGGTCAGCCCCAGCATTTT.

The chain carries TRBV7-8 and TRBJ2-6, with D possibly TRBD2 on 5 matching bases. The germline CDR1 and CDR2 sequences are SGHVS and FQNEAQ. The CDR3 runs 18 residues. V gave up 2 bases and J gave up 1 base, with 15 bases separating them. CDR3 nucleotides: TGTGCCAGCAGCTTAATCCGGGGTTCGATATCTGGGGCCAACGTCCTGACTTTC. It translates to CASSLIRGSISGANVLTF.

J is TRBJ2-7 and V is TRBV19; D is possibly TRBD1 (5 bases). Trimming cost V 3 bases and J 5 bases, with 14 bases left between them. The CDR3 is 14 amino acids. The germline gives CDR1 LNHDA, CDR2 SQIVND (reference sequence). CDR3 residues: CASSILGKGNEQYF. CDR3 bases: TGTGCCAGTAGTATTCTGGGGAAGGGGAACGAGCAGTACTTC.